This T cell receptor (beta chain) was identified in a study of T-cell memory formation after mild COVID-19. Study results and caveats: Clones shrinking from day 15 to 85 showed even CD4/CD8 mixes; later expanders tilted CD4+. CD4+ contracting clones were found mainly in CM and EM, and CD8+ ones in EMRA.

V lost 8 bases to trimming and J lost 9 bases, with 20 bases between them. Looked up from germline, CDR1 is SNHLY and CDR2 is FYNNEI. The CDR3 runs 14 residues. TCRdb recomputed calls from the 5' RACE reads with MiXCR, one row per CDR3 protein. This sample has 280,000 or so distinct CDR3 sequences, with about a sixth found just once. The table lists this clonotype with a few counts. The antigen is undetermined. V usage is TRBV2 and J usage is TRBJ2-1; tentatively, D is TRBD1 or TRBD2 (5 bases each). Sequenced material: PBMCs or a T cell subset sorted from them (not recorded which). This sequence originates from a man aged 18 to 30 who had mild COVID-19 (a few samples of this study predate the infection). Cell type and time point are not known. The CDR3 DNA reads TGTGCCAGCCGAGGTATAGGGGAGTCCGGTGAGCAGTTCTTC. As protein: CASRGIGESGEQFF.